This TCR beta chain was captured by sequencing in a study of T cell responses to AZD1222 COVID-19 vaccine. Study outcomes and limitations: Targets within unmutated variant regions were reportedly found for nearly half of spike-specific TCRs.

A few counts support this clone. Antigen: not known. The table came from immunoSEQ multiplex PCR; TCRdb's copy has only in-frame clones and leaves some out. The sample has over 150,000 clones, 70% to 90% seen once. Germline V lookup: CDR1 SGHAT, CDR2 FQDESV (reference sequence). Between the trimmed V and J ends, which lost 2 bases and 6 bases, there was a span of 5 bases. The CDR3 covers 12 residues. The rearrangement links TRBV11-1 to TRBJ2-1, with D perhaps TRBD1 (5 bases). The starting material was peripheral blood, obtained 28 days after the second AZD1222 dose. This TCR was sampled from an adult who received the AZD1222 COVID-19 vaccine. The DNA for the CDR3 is TGTGCCAGCAGCTTAACAGGCAATGAGCAGTTCTTC. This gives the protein CASSLTGNEQFF.